These 9 T cell receptor beta chains came from one sample sequenced in a study of OX40 agonist ivuxolimab in advanced cancers. Repertoires were generated with immunoSEQ multiplex PCR, while TCRdb's copy carries only in-frame clones and drops some. The sample holds about 14,000 clones; around 82% are singletons and the top ten take 20% to 30%. The sample in question was CD4+ or CD8+ T cells sorted from blood, obtained in a trial of the OX40 agonist ivuxolimab. The receptor set was obtained from an adult with an advanced solid tumor such as melanoma, head and neck, liver or kidney cancer.

The chain couples TRBV2 to TRBJ2-1, with D possibly matching TRBD1 (8 bases). The germline CDR1 and CDR2 sequences are SNHLY and FYNNEI. Trimming took 9 bases from V and 4 from J, leaving 16 bases between them. The CDR3 spans 14 residues. The CDR3: CASSQGGGYNEQFF. Here the CDR3 DNA reads TGTGCCAGTTCACAGGGGGGAGGGTACAATGAGCAGTTCTTC.

The chain recombines TRBV30 with TRBJ2-1; the D call may be TRBD1 or TRBD2 (5 bases each). The CDR3 loop spans 16 amino acids. Per the germline V gene, CDR1 is GTSNPN and CDR2 is SVGIG (reference sequence). Trimming took off 0 bases at V and 0 bases at J, with 12 bases between the two ends. Here the CDR3 DNA reads TGTGCCTGGAGTGTAAGGGGAGCAAGCTCCTACAATGAGCAGTTCTTC. The encoded protein is CAWSVRGASSYNEQFF.

V is TRBV19 and J is TRBJ2-7, with D uncertain. This CDR3 has 15 amino acids. V was shortened by 4 bases and J by 3 bases, with 16 bases between the two germline ends. The germline gives CDR1 LNHDA, CDR2 SQIVND (reference sequence). The DNA of the CDR3 is TGTGCCAGTAGTACGACGGGTCGGGCCCTCTACGAGCAGTACTTC. Translation: CASSTTGRALYEQYF.

The gene calls are TRBV7-9 and TRBJ2-6, with D maybe TRBD1 (6 bases). V was cut by 3 bases and J by 2 bases, with 11 bases left in between. CDR3 length equals 16 residues. Germline CDR1 is SEHNR and CDR2 is FQNEAQ (reference sequence). The CDR3 coding sequence is TGTGCCAGCAGCTTCGGACAGCTAGCTGGGGCCAACGTCCTGACTTTC. It yields the protein CASSFGQLAGANVLTF.

This clone was observed a few times. CDR3 loop: CASSWRGVGQETQYF. The DNA of the CDR3 is TGTGCCAGCAGCTGGCGTGGGGTTGGCCAAGAGACCCAGTACTTC. This chain links TRBV11-3 with TRBJ2-5; D not resolved. The V and J ends lost 4 bases and 1 base respectively, with 13 bases between them. Per the germline V gene, CDR1 is SGHNT and CDR2 is YENEEA. The CDR3 is 15 amino acids.

This chain links TRBV11-3 with TRBJ1-1, with unresolved D. The CDR3 loop spans 13 amino acids. Germline assignment: CDR1 SGHNT and CDR2 YENEEA. The V gene lost 1 base and the J gene lost 1 base, with 4 bases spanning the gap. The CDR3 sequence: CASSLGQNTEAFF. The CDR3 coding sequence is TGTGCCAGCAGCTTAGGTCAGAACACTGAAGCTTTCTTT.

The rearrangement links TRBV4-1 to TRBJ2-5; 12 nucleotides agree with TRBD2. The length of the CDR3 is 16 residues. V dropped 4 bases and J dropped 2; count of bases not matched to a gene: 5. Germline V gene lookup returns CDR1 MGHRA and CDR2 YSYEKL. The CDR3 region is CASSREGTSGQETQYF. The CDR3 DNA follows: TGCGCCAGCAGCCGAGAAGGGACTAGCGGGCAAGAGACCCAGTACTTC.

The rearrangement joins TRBV5-1 to TRBJ1-2; D uncertain. CDR3 length: 13 residues. Trimming stripped 6 bases from V and 4 bases from J, with 13 bases between. Germline loops: CDR1 SGHRS, CDR2 YFSETQ. CDR3 DNA: TGCGCCAGCACGGACGGAGACCTCTATGGCTACACCTTC. Translating it yields CASTDGDLYGYTF.

The chain links TRBV5-5 to TRBJ1-4; D gene uncertain. The germline V gene encodes CDR1 SGHKS and CDR2 YYEKEE (reference sequence). The CDR3 runs to 12 residues. Trimming cost V 6 bases and J 8 bases, with 11 bases left between them. CDR3 in amino acids: CASNTLGEKLFF. DNA of the CDR3: TGTGCCAGCAACACACTTGGGGAAAAACTGTTTTTT.